This T cell receptor (beta chain) was observed in a study of blood T cells in healthy people across ages. Alongside a J-beta primer mix, a sample-barcoded 5' primer served in a second PCR lasting about 6 to 11 cycles. TCRdb fed the 5' RACE reads into MiXCR, producing one record per CDR3 protein. In the table there are about 1.5 million distinct CDR3 sequences, about 42% of which are singletons. Sample donors were healthy Caucasian individuals that came from Russia, aged 6 to 90. Per sample, a minimum of 6 million PBMCs were isolated. Germline CDR1 and CDR2: DFQATT and SNEGSKA (reference sequence). Trimming shortened V by 0 bases and J by 3 bases, and 8 bases separated the two germline ends. This CDR3 spans 13 amino acids.

This sequence originates from a woman under 30 in good health. V usage is TRBV20-1 and J usage is TRBJ1-1; D remains ambiguous. The specimen sequenced was blood. For the CDR3, the DNA is TGCAGTGCTAGAGAACATATTGACACTGAAGCTTTCTTT. It codes for CSAREHIDTEAFF.